The TCR beta chain under discussion was sequenced for a study of CD8+ T cells in alopecia areata listed by TCRdb under 2018. Context from the whole study: The treated patients took part in an open-label pilot trial in which moderate-to-severe alopecia areata was treated with oral tofacitinib at 5 to 10 mg twice daily. RNA was extracted with the PAXgene miRNA kit for fixed scalp, the miRNeasy kit for PBMCs, and the RNeasy kit for mouse skin. TCRbeta CDR3 regions were amplified by immunoSEQ multiplex PCR with 35 Vbeta forward and 13 Jbeta reverse primers. Tofacitinib was administered for 6 to 18 months, and 6 months of follow-up off drug were then conducted to assess delayed response and recurrence. On the human side, TCRbeta sequencing was run on scalp tissue and on sorted CD4+ and CD8+ peripheral blood T cells from healthy controls and from alopecia areata patients with either patchy or totalis/universalis disease. Clonality in the scalp was compared among normal scalp (n=4), patchy alopecia areata scalp (n=8), and alopecia totalis/universalis scalp (n=8). To study T cell clonal expansion in alopecia areata, the researchers applied high-throughput TCRbeta sequencing to both the C3H/HeJ mouse model and human patients. Biopsies were taken from tofacitinib-treated patients at baseline and at 4 and 24 weeks of treatment, and a later scalp biopsy was taken in several of the tofacitinib-treated patients.

V lost 4 bases and J lost 10 bases; the stretch between them is 14 bases long. Including the terminal cysteine and phenylalanine, the CDR3 comprises 13 residues. Only the CDR3 DNA is retained, 39 bases long and in frame from the first base. In the germline V gene (reference sequence), CDR1 corresponds to SEHNR and CDR2 to FQNEAQ. The full study reports these points: Compared with normal scalp, lesional scalp, particularly in alopecia totalis/universalis, had higher clonality and more expanded CD8+ clones, which suggests antigenic drive. Resident alphabeta T cells in normal human skin are also sequenced, complicating scalp TCR repertoire analysis, unlike mouse skin dominated by gammadelta T cells. Shared TCR sequences between patients were less evident than in mice, which may be partly attributable to HLA diversity in the patient population.

Peripheral blood and lesional scalp punch biopsies were obtained from patients with alopecia areata. PBMCs were isolated by density centrifugation and stained for CD3, CD4 and CD8, after which CD4+ and CD8+ T cells were sorted on a FACSAria. Comment on this clone: The antigen it recognizes is unknown. Base qualities are missing; no much larger clone stands one base away.

The library was generated by the immunoSEQ multiplex PCR assay. RNA was extracted from all samples and reverse transcribed into cDNA as template for TCR sequencing. First-strand cDNA was synthesized with SuperScript III using a 2:1 mix of oligo-dT and random hexamers. A synthetic immune receptor repertoire was used to gauge amplification bias, and whatever bias remained was removed computationally. From the authors' description of their analysis: Raw reads were preprocessed to remove errors, and CDR3 was defined by IMGT conventions from the conserved cysteine to phenylalanine. Clonality was computed as 1 minus the Shannon entropy, with the entropy normalized by log2 of the number of productive unique TCRs. Whether scalp clones were CD4 or CD8 was inferred by matching scalp TCRbeta sequences against CD4 and CD8 repertoires sorted from blood. This is the immuneACCESS table as TCRdb keeps it, with only in-frame sequences that have V and J called. A part of the clones is gone; compared with another copy, unresolved V genes explain less than half, and the rest is unexplained. The D gene and trimming were derived from the DNA, and the V and J assignments and clone size from that table. The sample table records 110,000 or so clones; approximately 38% of these occur just once. About 3.1% of the sample goes to the ten largest clones.

The sample consisted of CD4+ T cells sorted from blood. The sequence derives from a human donor with alopecia areata. The sequence is built from TRBV7-9 and TRBJ2-1; TRBD2 is a weak D gene call, 7 bases matching. The nucleotides read TGTGCCAGCAGCTCCCTGGCGGGGGCGGAGCAGTTCTTC. Its translation is CASSSLAGAEQFF.